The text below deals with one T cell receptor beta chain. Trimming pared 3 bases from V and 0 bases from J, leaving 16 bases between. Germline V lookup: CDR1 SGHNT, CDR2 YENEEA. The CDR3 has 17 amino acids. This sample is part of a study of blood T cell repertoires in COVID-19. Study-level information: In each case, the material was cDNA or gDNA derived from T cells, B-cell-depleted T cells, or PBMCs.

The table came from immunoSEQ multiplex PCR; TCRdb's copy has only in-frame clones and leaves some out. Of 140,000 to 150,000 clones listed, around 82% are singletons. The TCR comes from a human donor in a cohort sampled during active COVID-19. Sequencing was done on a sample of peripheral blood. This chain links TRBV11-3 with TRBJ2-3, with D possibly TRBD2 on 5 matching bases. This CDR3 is CASSLASMKPSTDTQYF. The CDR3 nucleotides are TGTGCCAGCAGCTTGGCTAGCATGAAACCTAGCACAGATACGCAGTATTTT. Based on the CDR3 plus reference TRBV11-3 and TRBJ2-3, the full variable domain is EAGVVQSPRYKIIEKKQPVAFWCNPISGHNTLYWYLQNLGQGPELLIRYENEEAVDDSQLPKDRFSAERLKGVDSTLKIQPAELGDSAVYLCASSLASMKPSTDTQYFGPGTRLTVL.